These 16 T cell receptor beta chains were all obtained from the same sample, sequenced in a study of PD-L1 blockade in urothelial cancer. Time point defined: pretreatment peripheral blood. Measured with immunoSEQ multiplex PCR; TCRdb has only the in-frame clones, and not every one. The data contain about 130,000 clones, 65% to 85% of them singletons. The sample was PBMCs, taken around atezolizumab (anti-PD-L1) treatment. The receptor set was obtained from a man aged 50 or older with urothelial cancer.

The V gene is TRBV5-4, the J gene TRBJ1-6; D unclear. Germline V gene sequence: CDR1 SGHNT, CDR2 YYREEE (reference sequence). Trimming took 7 bases from V and 7 from J, leaving 15 bases between them. The CDR3 is made up of 14 amino acids. The CDR3 nucleotides are TGTGCCAGCTCCCCCGAGGGCCTCAATTCACCCCTCCACTTT. Residues: CASSPEGLNSPLHF.

The rearrangement uses TRBV6-1 and TRBJ1-1; D uncertain. Trimming removed 2 bases at V and 5 bases at J, with 9 bases between. In germline, CDR1 is MNHNS, CDR2 SASEGT. This CDR3 spans 13 amino acids. The CDR3 region is CASSEMRITEAFF. The CDR3 nucleotides are TGTGCCAGCAGTGAAATGAGAATAACTGAAGCTTTCTTT.

This chain uses TRBV6-5 with TRBJ2-7; TRBD2 matches at 9 bases. Germline values: CDR1 MNHEY, CDR2 SVGAGI. The trim removed 8 bases at V and 3 bases at J, leaving 5 bases unmatched. The CDR3 runs to 13 residues. CDR3 in amino acids: CASRPAGGYEQYF. The CDR3 region has the DNA TGTGCCAGCCGGCCAGCGGGGGGCTACGAGCAGTACTTC.

The chain couples TRBV6-5 to TRBJ1-2, with TRBD1 identical over 7 bases. The CDR3 consists of 15 residues. Trimming removed 8 bases from V and 0 bases from J; junction bases left unmatched: 9. CDR1 and CDR2 (germline): MNHEY, SVGAGI. The CDR3 is CASRSRQGANYGYTF. The CDR3 DNA sequence: TGTGCCAGCCGAAGCCGACAGGGAGCTAACTATGGCTACACCTTC.

The gene calls are TRBV7-6 and TRBJ1-6; 11 bases match TRBD1. The CDR3 is 14 amino acids. Germline V gene data show CDR1 as SGHVS and CDR2 as FNYEAQ. Trimming at V came to 5 bases and at J to 14 bases, leaving 8 bases not matched to a gene. The CDR3 here is CASSRDRGIGSLHF. The CDR3 DNA reads as TGTGCCAGCAGCCGGGACAGGGGGATTGGATCCCTCCACTTT.

V gene TRBV4-1 combines with J gene TRBJ2-3; D unresolved. The germline V gene has CDR1 MGHRA and CDR2 YSYEKL. The CDR3 is 11 residues long. Trimming removed 10 bases from V and 5 bases from J, with 10 bases in between. CDR3 amino acids: CATAVRDTQYF. In DNA form, the CDR3 reads TGCGCCACCGCCGTGAGAGATACGCAGTATTTT.

The rearrangement uses TRBV18 and TRBJ2-7; 8 nucleotides line up with TRBD2. The CDR3 runs 14 residues. Germline assignment: CDR1 KGHSH and CDR2 LQKENI. The J segment lost 6 bases and the V segment lost 1 base, leaving 5 bases of the junction unmatched. The CDR3 region has the DNA TGTGCCAGCTCACCACTAGCGGGGAAAGGCGAGCAGTACTTC. Residues: CASSPLAGKGEQYF.

This clone was seen once. The CDR3 here is CASSSTDRDTQYF. As DNA, the CDR3 is TGCGCCAGCAGCTCCACGGACAGAGATACGCAGTATTTT. This sequence joins TRBV5-1 and TRBJ2-3; maybe TRBD1 (6 bases). The V end lost 3 bases, the J end lost 5 bases, and 10 bases lay between the germline ends. Germline CDR1 and CDR2: SGHRS and YFSETQ. The CDR3 is 13 amino acids. Filled out from reference TRBV5-1 and TRBJ2-3, the complete variable domain reads KAGVTQTPRYLIKTRGQQVTLSCSPISGHRSVSWYQQTPGQGLQFLFEYFSETQRNKGNFPGRFSGRQFSNSRSEMNVSTLELGDSALYLCASSSTDRDTQYFGPGTRLTVL.

The V and J genes are TRBV13 and TRBJ2-1; D uncertain. Trimming stripped 3 bases from V and 9 bases from J, with 9 bases between. This CDR3 comprises 12 residues. The germline gives CDR1 PRHDT, CDR2 FYEKMQ (reference sequence). The CDR3 nucleotides read TGTGCCAGCAGCTTCCTTGGCTCTGAGCAGTTCTTC. Translation gives CASSFLGSEQFF.

The chain uses TRBV29-1 and TRBJ1-2; TRBD1 agrees at 9 bases. Germline V gene data show CDR1 as SQVTM and CDR2 as ANQGSEA. The length of the CDR3 is 14 residues. V lost 1 base to trimming and J lost 7 bases; unmatched junction nucleotides: 7. CDR3 in DNA: TGCAGCGTTGAAGCTTCGACAGGGGGTTTTGGCTACACCTTC. As protein: CSVEASTGGFGYTF.

This clone was picked up one time. J is TRBJ2-7 and V is TRBV6-6, with 7 bases aligning to TRBD1. Unmatched junction bases numbered 3, after V lost 6 bases and J lost 4 bases. Looked up from germline, CDR1 is MNHNY and CDR2 is SVGAGI (reference sequence). CDR3 length: 12 amino acids. The CDR3 loop is CASSGTAYEQYF. The CDR3 DNA reads as TGTGCCAGCAGCGGGACAGCATACGAGCAGTACTTC.

The chain recombines TRBV7-2 with TRBJ1-3; 7 positions match TRBD1. The V gene's germline CDR1 is SGHTA and CDR2 FQGNSA. This CDR3 region has 14 residues. The J segment lost 0 bases and the V segment lost 7 bases, leaving 3 bases of the junction unmatched. The DNA for the CDR3 is TGTGCCAGCACCCAGGGGGTCTCTGGAAACACCATATATTTT. Amino acid sequence: CASTQGVSGNTIYF.

In its sample, this clone was seen once. The V gene is TRBV11-2, the J gene TRBJ2-1; D unclear. The V gene lost 5 bases and the J gene lost 6 bases, with 23 bases spanning the gap. Germline V gene data show CDR1 as SGHAT and CDR2 as FQNNGV. The CDR3 is 17 amino acids. CDR3 in DNA: TGTGCCAGCAGCCCGAGCTATCCCACCGATTTAATCAATGAGCAGTTCTTC. This codes for CASSPSYPTDLINEQFF.

J is TRBJ2-7 and V is TRBV5-1; 11 bases align to TRBD2. Trimming took 4 bases from V and 2 from J; bases not matched to a gene: 5. The CDR3 has 15 amino acids. Germline lookup yields CDR1 SGHRS and CDR2 YFSETQ. CDR3 sequence reads: CASSPTSGSTYEQYF. The CDR3 nucleotides read TGCGCCAGCAGCCCAACTAGCGGGAGCACCTACGAGCAGTACTTC.

The J gene is TRBJ2-1, the V gene TRBV5-1, with 11 bases aligning to TRBD2. Germline V gene sequence: CDR1 SGHRS, CDR2 YFSETQ. This CDR3 contains 14 residues. With V trimmed by 2 bases and J by 9 bases, 4 bases remained unmatched. This CDR3 reads CASSLLAGEREQFF. CDR3 DNA sequence: TGCGCCAGCAGCTTACTAGCGGGAGAGCGTGAGCAGTTCTTC. Using reference TRBV5-1 and TRBJ2-1 for the parts outside the CDR3, the full variable domain is KAGVTQTPRYLIKTRGQQVTLSCSPISGHRSVSWYQQTPGQGLQFLFEYFSETQRNKGNFPGRFSGRQFSNSRSEMNVSTLELGDSALYLCASSLLAGEREQFFGPGTRLTVL.

This clone has a handful of counts. CDR3 nucleotides: TGTGCCAGCAGCTCGTCCCGGACAGGGGGCTACTACGAGCAGTACTTC. It is translated as CASSSSRTGGYYEQYF. The chain has TRBV5-4 and TRBJ2-7; 11 bases fit TRBD1. The CDR3 has 16 residues. Trimming took 3 bases from V and 3 from J; bases not matched to a gene: 8. The V gene's germline CDR1 is SGHNT and CDR2 YYREEE (reference sequence). The complete variable domain, with remaining parts taken from reference TRBV5-4 and TRBJ2-7, reads ETGVTQSPTHLIKTRGQQVTLRCSSQSGHNTVSWYQQALGQGPQFIFQYYREEENGRGNFPPRFSGLQFPNYSSELNVNALELDDSALYLCASSSSRTGGYYEQYFGPGTRLTVT.